A single sample gave rise to the 10 T cell receptor beta chains below, sequenced in a study of blood T cell repertoires in COVID-19. Data came from immunoSEQ multiplex PCR; TCRdb stores just in-frame clones and leaves some out. The sample records 100,000 to 150,000 clones, 70% to 80% being singletons. Sequenced input: peripheral blood. These receptor sequences come from a man in his 70s with acute or convalescent COVID-19.

In its sample, this clone was seen a few times. The rearrangement links TRBV5-6 to TRBJ1-1; 8 bases are shared with TRBD1. J lost 6 bases, V lost 3 bases, and 7 bases had no gene match. The CDR3 contains 14 residues. Per germline, CDR1 SGHDT and CDR2 YYEEEE. Written as DNA, the CDR3 is TGTGCCAGCAGCTACTTACAGGGGGTCCCTGAAGCTTTCTTT. It yields the protein CASSYLQGVPEAFF.

V is TRBV18 and J is TRBJ2-7, with a weak D call TRBD1 (6 bases). Germline V gene sequence: CDR1 KGHSH, CDR2 LQKENI. V lost 2 bases and J 5 bases, leaving 7 bases between the germline ends. The CDR3 runs 12 residues. CDR3 amino acids: CASSPDRNEQYF. The CDR3 region has the DNA TGTGCCAGCTCACCAGACAGGAACGAGCAGTACTTC.

The genes are TRBV27 and TRBJ1-1; TRBD1 is a possible D gene (5 bases). The germline gives CDR1 MNHEY, CDR2 SMNVEV (reference sequence). Between the trimmed V and J ends, which lost 2 bases and 3 bases, there was a span of 13 bases. This CDR3 is 15 amino acids long. As DNA, the CDR3 is TGTGCCAGCAGTTTAAGGGGTCCGGAATACACTGAAGCTTTCTTT. Encoded protein: CASSLRGPEYTEAFF.

The chain carries TRBV28 and TRBJ2-3, with 8 nucleotides matching TRBD2. Looked up from germline, CDR1 is MDHEN and CDR2 is SYDVKM. This CDR3 is 15 amino acids long. The V gene end was trimmed by 5 bases and the J gene end by 5 bases; junction bases not matched to a gene: 9. CDR3 in amino acids: CASSPLAGRGDTQYF. The CDR3 DNA reads as TGTGCCAGCAGTCCCTTAGCGGGGAGGGGAGATACGCAGTATTTT.

This chain joins TRBV5-4 and TRBJ2-3; TRBD1 is a possible D gene (5 bases). Trimming pared 0 bases from V and 0 bases from J, leaving 14 bases between. Looked up from germline, CDR1 is SGHNT and CDR2 is YYREEE (reference sequence). The CDR3 sequence is 17 residues long. The CDR3: CASSLAGAGYSTDTQYF. CDR3 sequence (DNA): TGTGCCAGCAGCTTGGCTGGGGCAGGGTATAGCACAGATACGCAGTATTTT. The whole variable domain, filled in from reference TRBV5-4 and TRBJ2-3, reads ETGVTQSPTHLIKTRGQQVTLRCSSQSGHNTVSWYQQALGQGPQFIFQYYREEENGRGNFPPRFSGLQFPNYSSELNVNALELDDSALYLCASSLAGAGYSTDTQYFGPGTRLTVL.

V and J are TRBV28 and TRBJ1-6, with D uncertain. The CDR3 covers 13 residues. CDR1 and CDR2 (germline): MDHEN, SYDVKM. V was trimmed by 7 bases and J by 3 bases, leaving 7 bases between them. Written as DNA, the CDR3 is TGTGCCAGCAAAGACTTCTATAATTCACCCCTCCACTTT. It encodes CASKDFYNSPLHF.

V and J are TRBV28 and TRBJ2-2; D may be TRBD2 (6 bases). The CDR3 covers 16 residues. Germline CDR1 MDHEN, CDR2 SYDVKM. V lost 1 base to trimming and J lost 3 bases, with 12 bases between them. The CDR3 nucleotides read TGTGCCAGCAGTTTATTCACGGGAGTCTACACCGGGGAGCTGTTTTTT. It translates to CASSLFTGVYTGELFF.

The DNA for the CDR3 is TGTGCCAGTAGTTCCCTGGGACTCTTCTCTGGAAACACCATATATTTT. It encodes CASSSLGLFSGNTIYF. J is TRBJ1-3 and V is TRBV19; weak D call: TRBD1 (5 bases). The V end lost 5 bases, the J end lost 0 bases, and 14 bases lay between the germline ends. The CDR3 spans 16 residues. Germline V gene sequence: CDR1 LNHDA, CDR2 SQIVND (reference sequence). The full variable domain, completed using reference TRBV19 and TRBJ1-3, is DGGITQSPKYLFRKEGQNVTLSCEQNLNHDAMYWYRQDPGQGLRLIYYSQIVNDFQKGDIAEGYSVSREKKESFPLTVTSAQKNPTAFYLCASSSLGLFSGNTIYFGEGSWLTVV.

This sequence joins TRBV27 and TRBJ2-6, with D tentatively TRBD1 (6 bases). Deletions cut 5 bases from V and 0 bases from J, with 11 bases between. Germline V gene data show CDR1 as MNHEY and CDR2 as SMNVEV (reference sequence). The CDR3 sequence is 16 residues long. The DNA for the CDR3 is TGTGCCAGCAGTGCGTCAGGGGCCTCTGGGGCCAACGTCCTGACTTTC. Translating gives CASSASGASGANVLTF.

This clone was detected only once. This chain connects TRBV27 to TRBJ1-2, with D possibly TRBD1 on 6 matching bases. V was cut by 1 base and J by 5 bases, with 20 bases left in between. CDR3 length: 17 residues. Germline V gene lookup returns CDR1 MNHEY and CDR2 SMNVEV (reference sequence). CDR3 sequence reads: CASSLLGTRPSSYGYTF. The CDR3 DNA reads as TGTGCCAGCAGTTTATTGGGGACAAGACCTTCATCTTATGGCTACACCTTC.